The clone carrying this T cell receptor (beta chain) was counted only a few times. This entry is derived from a study of PD-1 blockade in mismatch repair-deficient tumors. Assay: immunoSEQ multiplex PCR; the TCRdb copy retains only in-frame clones and omits some. This table has around 51,000 clones, approximately 84% appearing once. This CDR3 is built from 18 residues. The V end was cut by 1 base, the J end by 2 bases, with 19 bases between. The germline gives CDR1 SGHRS, CDR2 YFSETQ. TCR sequencing covered a few patients who responded to pembrolizumab. The V call is TRBV5-1, the J call TRBJ2-1, with D unclear. The TCR originated in an adult with mismatch repair-deficient cancer. Sequencing used peripheral blood, obtained 20 weeks after starting pembrolizumab. The CDR3 sequence is CASSLKWSMTDPYNEQFF. CDR3 nucleotide sequence: TGCGCCAGCAGCTTGAAATGGAGTATGACCGACCCCTACAATGAGCAGTTCTTC.